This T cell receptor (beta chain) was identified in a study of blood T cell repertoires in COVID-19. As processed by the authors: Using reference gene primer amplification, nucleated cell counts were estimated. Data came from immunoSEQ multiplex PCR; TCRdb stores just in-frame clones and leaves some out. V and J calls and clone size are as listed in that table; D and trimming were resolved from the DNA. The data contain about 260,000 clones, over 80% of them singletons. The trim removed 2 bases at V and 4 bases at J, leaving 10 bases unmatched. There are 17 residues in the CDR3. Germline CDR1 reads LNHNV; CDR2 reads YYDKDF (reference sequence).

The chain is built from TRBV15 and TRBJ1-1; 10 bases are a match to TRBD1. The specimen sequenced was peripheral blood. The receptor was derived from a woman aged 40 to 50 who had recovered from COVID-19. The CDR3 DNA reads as TGTGCCACCAGCAGACCCCGCACCGGGACAGGGGCCACTGAAGCTTTCTTT. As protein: CATSRPRTGTGATEAFF.